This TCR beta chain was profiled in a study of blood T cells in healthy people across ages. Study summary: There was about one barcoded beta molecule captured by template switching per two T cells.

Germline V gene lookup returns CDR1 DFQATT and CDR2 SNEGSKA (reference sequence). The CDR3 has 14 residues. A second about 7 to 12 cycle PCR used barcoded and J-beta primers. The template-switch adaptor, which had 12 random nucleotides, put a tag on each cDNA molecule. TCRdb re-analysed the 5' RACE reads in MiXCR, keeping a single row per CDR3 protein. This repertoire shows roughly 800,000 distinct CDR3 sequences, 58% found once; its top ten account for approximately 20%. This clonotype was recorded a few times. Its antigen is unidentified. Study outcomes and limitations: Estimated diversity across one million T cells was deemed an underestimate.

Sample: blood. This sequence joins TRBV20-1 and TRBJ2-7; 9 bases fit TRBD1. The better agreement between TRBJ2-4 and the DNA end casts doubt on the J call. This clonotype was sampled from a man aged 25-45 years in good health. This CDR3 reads CSASRTGQGNIQYF. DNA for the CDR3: TGCAGTGCTAGTCGGACCGGACAGGGGAACATTCAGTACTTC.